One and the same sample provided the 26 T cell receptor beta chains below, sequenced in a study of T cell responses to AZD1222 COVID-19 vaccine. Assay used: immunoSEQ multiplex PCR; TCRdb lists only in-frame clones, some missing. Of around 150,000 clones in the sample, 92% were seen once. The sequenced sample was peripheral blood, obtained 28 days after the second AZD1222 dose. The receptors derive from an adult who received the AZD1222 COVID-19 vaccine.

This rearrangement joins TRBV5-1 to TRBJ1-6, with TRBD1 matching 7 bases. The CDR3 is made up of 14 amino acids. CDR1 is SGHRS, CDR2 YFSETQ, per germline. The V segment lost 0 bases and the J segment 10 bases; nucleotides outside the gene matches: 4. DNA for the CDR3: TGCGCCAGCAGCTTGGTGACAGGGCTCTCACCCCTCCACTTT. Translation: CASSLVTGLSPLHF.

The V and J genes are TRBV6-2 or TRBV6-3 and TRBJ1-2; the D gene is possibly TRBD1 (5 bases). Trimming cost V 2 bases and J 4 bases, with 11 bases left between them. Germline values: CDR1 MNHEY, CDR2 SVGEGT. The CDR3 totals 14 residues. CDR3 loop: CASSYTGRSYGYTF. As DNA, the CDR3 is TGTGCCAGCAGTTACACGGGACGGTCCTATGGCTACACCTTC.

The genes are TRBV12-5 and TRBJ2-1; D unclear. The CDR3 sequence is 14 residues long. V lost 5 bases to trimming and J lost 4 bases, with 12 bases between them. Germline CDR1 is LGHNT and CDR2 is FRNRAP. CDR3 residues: CASGTTARYNEQFF. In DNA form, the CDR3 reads TGTGCTAGTGGTACGACCGCTCGGTACAATGAGCAGTTCTTC.

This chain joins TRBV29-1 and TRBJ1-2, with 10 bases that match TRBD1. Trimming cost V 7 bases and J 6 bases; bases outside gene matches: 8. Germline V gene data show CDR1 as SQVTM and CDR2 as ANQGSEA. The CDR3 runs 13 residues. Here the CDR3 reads CSAGTGAGHGYTF. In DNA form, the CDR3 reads TGCAGCGCTGGGACAGGGGCGGGTCATGGCTACACCTTC. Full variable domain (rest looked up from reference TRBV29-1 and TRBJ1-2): SAVISQKPSRDICQRGTSLTIQCQVDSQVTMMFWYRQQPGQSLTLIATANQGSEATYESGFVIDKFPISRPNLTFSTLTVSNMSPEDSSIYLCSAGTGAGHGYTFGSGTRLTVV.

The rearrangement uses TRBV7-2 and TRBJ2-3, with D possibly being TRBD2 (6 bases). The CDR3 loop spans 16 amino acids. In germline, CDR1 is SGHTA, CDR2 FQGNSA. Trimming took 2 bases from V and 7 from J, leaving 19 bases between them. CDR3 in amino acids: CASSLRRGDLGNTQYF. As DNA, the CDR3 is TGTGCCAGCAGCTTACGTCGAGGGGACTTGGGGAATACGCAGTATTTT.

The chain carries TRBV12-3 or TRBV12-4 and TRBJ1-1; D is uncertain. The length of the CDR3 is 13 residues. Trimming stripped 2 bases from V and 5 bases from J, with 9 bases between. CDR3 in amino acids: CASSLTIWTEAFF. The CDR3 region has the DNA TGTGCCAGCAGTTTAACCATTTGGACTGAAGCTTTCTTT.

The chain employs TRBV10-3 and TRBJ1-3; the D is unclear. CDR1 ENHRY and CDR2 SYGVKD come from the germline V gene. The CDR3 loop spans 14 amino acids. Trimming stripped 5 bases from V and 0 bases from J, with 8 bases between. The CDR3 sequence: CAISPGSSGNTIYF. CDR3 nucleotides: TGTGCCATCAGTCCCGGGAGCTCTGGAAACACCATATATTTT.

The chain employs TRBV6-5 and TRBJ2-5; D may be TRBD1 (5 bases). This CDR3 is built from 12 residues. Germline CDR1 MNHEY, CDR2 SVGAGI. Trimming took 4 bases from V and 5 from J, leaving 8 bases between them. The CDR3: CASSSGLETQYF. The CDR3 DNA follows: TGTGCCAGCAGTTCAGGGCTGGAGACCCAGTACTTC.

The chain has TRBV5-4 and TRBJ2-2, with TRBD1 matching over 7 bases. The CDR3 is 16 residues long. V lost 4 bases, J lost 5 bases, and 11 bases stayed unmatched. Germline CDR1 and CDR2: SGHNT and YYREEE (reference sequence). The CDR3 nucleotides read TGTGCCAGCAGCCCGGCGGCAGGGGGAAGGACCGGGGAGCTGTTTTTT. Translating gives CASSPAAGGRTGELFF.

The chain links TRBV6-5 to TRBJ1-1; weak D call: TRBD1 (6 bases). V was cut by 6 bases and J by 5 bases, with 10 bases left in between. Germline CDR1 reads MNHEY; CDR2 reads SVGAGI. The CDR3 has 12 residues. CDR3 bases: TGTGCCAGCAGACAGGGCCGGACTGAAGCTTTCTTT. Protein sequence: CASRQGRTEAFF.

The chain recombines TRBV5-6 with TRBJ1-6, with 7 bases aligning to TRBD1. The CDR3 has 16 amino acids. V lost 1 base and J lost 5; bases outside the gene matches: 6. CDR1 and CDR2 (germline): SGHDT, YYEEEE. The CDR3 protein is CASSLWTGDNNSPLHF. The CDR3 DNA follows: TGTGCCAGCAGCTTGTGGACAGGCGATAATAATTCACCCCTCCACTTT.

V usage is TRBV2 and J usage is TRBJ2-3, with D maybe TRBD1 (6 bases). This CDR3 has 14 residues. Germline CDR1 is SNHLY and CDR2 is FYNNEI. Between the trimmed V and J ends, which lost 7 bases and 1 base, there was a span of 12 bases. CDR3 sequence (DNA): TGTGCCAGCACAAACAGGGTGGGCACAGATACGCAGTATTTT. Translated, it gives CASTNRVGTDTQYF.

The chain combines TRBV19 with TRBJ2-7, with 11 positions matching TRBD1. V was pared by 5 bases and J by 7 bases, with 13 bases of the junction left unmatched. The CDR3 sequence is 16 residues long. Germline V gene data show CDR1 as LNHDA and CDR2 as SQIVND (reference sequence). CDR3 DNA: TGTGCCAGTAGTTCACGGTCCGGACAGGGGGCTCGGGAGCAGTACTTC. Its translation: CASSSRSGQGAREQYF.

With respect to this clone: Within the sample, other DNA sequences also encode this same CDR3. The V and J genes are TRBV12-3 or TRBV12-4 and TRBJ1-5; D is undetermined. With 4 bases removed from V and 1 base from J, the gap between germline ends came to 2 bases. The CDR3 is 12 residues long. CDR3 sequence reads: CASSYSNQPQHF. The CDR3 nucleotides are TGTGCCAGCAGTTACAGCAATCAGCCCCAGCATTTT.

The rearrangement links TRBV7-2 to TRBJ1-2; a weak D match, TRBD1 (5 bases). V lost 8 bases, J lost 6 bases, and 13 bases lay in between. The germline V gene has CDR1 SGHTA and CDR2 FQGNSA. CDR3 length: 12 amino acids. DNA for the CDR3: TGTGCCAGCCAAGCGACAGCAAATGGCTACACCTTC. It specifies CASQATANGYTF.

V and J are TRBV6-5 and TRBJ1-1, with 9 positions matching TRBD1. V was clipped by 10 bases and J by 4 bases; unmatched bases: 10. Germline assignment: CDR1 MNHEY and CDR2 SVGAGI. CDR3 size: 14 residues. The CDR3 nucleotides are TGTGCCACCGCACTACAGGGGGCGAGCACTGAAGCTTTCTTT. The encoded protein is CATALQGASTEAFF.

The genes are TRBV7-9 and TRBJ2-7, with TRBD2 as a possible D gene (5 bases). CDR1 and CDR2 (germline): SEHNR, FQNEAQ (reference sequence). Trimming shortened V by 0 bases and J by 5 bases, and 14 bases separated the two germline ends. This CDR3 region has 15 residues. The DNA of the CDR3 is TGTGCCAGCAGCTTAGCGCGAGGGCTTTTCCACGAGCAGTACTTC. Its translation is CASSLARGLFHEQYF.

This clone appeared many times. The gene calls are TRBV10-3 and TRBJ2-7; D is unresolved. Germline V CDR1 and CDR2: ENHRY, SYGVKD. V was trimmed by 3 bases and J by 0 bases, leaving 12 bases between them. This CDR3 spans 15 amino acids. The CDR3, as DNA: TGTGCCATCAGTGACGGATTAGAGAGCTCCTACGAGCAGTACTTC. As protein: CAISDGLESSYEQYF.

CDR3 DNA: TGTGCCAGCAGTGAAGCCTGGCAGGTTGAAGCTTTCTTT. It yields the protein CASSEAWQVEAFF. The chain combines TRBV6-1 with TRBJ1-1; D gene uncertain. The CDR3 is 13 amino acids. Germline CDR1 MNHNS, CDR2 SASEGT. V was shortened by 0 bases and J by 7 bases, with 9 bases between the two germline ends.

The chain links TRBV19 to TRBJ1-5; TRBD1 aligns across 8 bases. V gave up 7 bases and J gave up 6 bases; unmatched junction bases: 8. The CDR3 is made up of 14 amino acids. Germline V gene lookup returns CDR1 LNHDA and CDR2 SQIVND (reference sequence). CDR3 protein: CASTSGGLSQPQHF. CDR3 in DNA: TGTGCCAGTACGTCAGGGGGCTTAAGTCAGCCCCAGCATTTT.

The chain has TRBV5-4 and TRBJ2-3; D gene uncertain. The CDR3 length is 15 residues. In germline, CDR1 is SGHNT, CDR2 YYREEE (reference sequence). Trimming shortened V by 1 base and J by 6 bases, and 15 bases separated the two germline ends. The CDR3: CASSLIGGGGDTQYF. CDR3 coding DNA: TGTGCCAGCAGCTTGATAGGTGGTGGCGGCGATACGCAGTATTTT.

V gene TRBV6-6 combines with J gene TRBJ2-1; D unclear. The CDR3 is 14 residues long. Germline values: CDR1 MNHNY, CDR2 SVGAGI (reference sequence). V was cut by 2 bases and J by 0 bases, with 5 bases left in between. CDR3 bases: TGTGCCAGCAGTTACACCAGCTCCTACAATGAGCAGTTCTTC. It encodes CASSYTSSYNEQFF.

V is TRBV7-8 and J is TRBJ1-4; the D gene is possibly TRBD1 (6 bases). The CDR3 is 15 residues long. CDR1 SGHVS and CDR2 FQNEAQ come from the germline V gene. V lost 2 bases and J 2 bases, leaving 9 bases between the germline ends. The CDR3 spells CASSLRRGTNEKLFF. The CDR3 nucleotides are TGTGCCAGCAGCTTAAGGAGGGGGACTAATGAAAAACTGTTTTTT.

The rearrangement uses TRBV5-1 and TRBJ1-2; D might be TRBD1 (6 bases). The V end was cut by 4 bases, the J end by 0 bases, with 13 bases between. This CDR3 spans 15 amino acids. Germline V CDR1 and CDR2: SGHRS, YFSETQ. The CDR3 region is CASSRETGANYGYTF. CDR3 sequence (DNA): TGCGCCAGCAGCAGGGAGACAGGAGCTAACTATGGCTACACCTTC.

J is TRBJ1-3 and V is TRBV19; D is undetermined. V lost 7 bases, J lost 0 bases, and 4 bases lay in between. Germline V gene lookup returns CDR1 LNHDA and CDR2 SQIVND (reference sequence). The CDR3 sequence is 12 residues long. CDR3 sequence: CASTPSGNTIYF. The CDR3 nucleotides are TGTGCCAGTACCCCCTCTGGAAACACCATATATTTT. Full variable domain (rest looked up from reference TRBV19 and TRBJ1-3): DGGITQSPKYLFRKEGQNVTLSCEQNLNHDAMYWYRQDPGQGLRLIYYSQIVNDFQKGDIAEGYSVSREKKESFPLTVTSAQKNPTAFYLCASTPSGNTIYFGEGSWLTVV.

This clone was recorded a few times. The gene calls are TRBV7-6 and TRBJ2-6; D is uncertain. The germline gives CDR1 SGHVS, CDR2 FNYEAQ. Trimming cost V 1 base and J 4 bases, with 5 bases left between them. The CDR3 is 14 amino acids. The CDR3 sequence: CASSLEPGANVLTF. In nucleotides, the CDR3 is TGTGCCAGCAGCTTAGAACCGGGGGCCAACGTCCTGACTTTC.